This TCR beta chain was retrieved from a study of blood T cell repertoires in COVID-19. Method: immunoSEQ multiplex PCR; TCRdb's copy keeps in-frame clones and lacks some. The data hold about 360,000 clones, with 80% to 90% observed a single time. The CDR3 contains 14 residues. Germline values: CDR1 MNHEY, CDR2 SVGEGT. With 5 bases clipped from V and 8 bases from J, the junction kept 7 bases outside the gene matches. Specimen: peripheral blood. This chain uses TRBV6-2 or TRBV6-3 with TRBJ2-1, with 9 bases aligning to TRBD1. The receptor was isolated from a man aged 25-40 years with active or convalescent COVID-19. The CDR3 bases are TGTGCCAGCAGTATACGCACAGGGGGCGATGAGCAGTTCTTC. Protein sequence: CASSIRTGGDEQFF.